This TCR beta chain was captured in a study of T cell responses to AZD1222 COVID-19 vaccine. Study-level findings and limits: Nearly half of spike-specific TCRs reportedly target variant regions that are unmutated in the B.1.351 and B.1.1.7 variants. A mostly white British donor set with more females was recruited, and clonal diversity was possibly underestimated.

Germline values: CDR1 MNHEY, CDR2 SMNVEV (reference sequence). With 6 bases removed from V and 2 bases from J, the gap between germline ends came to 17 bases. This CDR3 has 16 residues. Using immunoSEQ multiplex PCR, the repertoire was profiled, and TCRdb retains in-frame clones only, with some absent. The sample holds about 160,000 clones, approximately 94% seen once. Worth noting for this clone: Its antigen is unknown.

The material sequenced was peripheral blood, taken 28 days after the second AZD1222 dose. This sequence was found in an adult who received the AZD1222 COVID-19 vaccine. The chain recombines TRBV27 with TRBJ1-5; D not resolved. The CDR3 DNA is TGTGCCAGCAGCCTGGGCGGGGATGGACGCAATCAGCCCCAGCATTTT. This encodes CASSLGGDGRNQPQHF.